This TCR beta chain was sequenced for a study of T-cell memory formation after mild COVID-19. The study, taken as a whole, reports: Chiefly within CM and EM were the contracting CD4+ clones; CD8+ ones were within EMRA.

TCRdb ran MiXCR on the 5' RACE reads and lists one entry per CDR3 protein. The sample contains fewer than 600,000 distinct CDR3 sequences, 20% to 25% of which appear only once. This clonotype was found many times. The antigen remains undetermined. CDR3 length: 15 residues. CDR1 is SGHNT and CDR2 is YENEEA in the germline V gene. V lost 5 bases and J 3 bases, leaving 14 bases between the germline ends. The rearrangement links TRBV11-3 to TRBJ2-1, with D perhaps TRBD2 (6 bases). The sequencing sample was made of PBMCs or a T cell subset sorted from them (not recorded which). The TCR comes from an adult woman who had mild COVID-19 (a few samples of this study predate the infection). Cell type and time point are not known. This chain's CDR3 is CASSPSGDLYNEQFF. The DNA of the CDR3 is TGTGCCAGCAGCCCGTCGGGGGATCTCTACAATGAGCAGTTCTTC. The whole variable domain, filled in from reference TRBV11-3 and TRBJ2-1, reads EAGVVQSPRYKIIEKKQPVAFWCNPISGHNTLYWYLQNLGQGPELLIRYENEEAVDDSQLPKDRFSAERLKGVDSTLKIQPAELGDSAVYLCASSPSGDLYNEQFFGPGTRLTVL.